Listed here are 21 T cell receptor beta chains from one sample, sequenced in a study of blood T cell repertoires in COVID-19. Using immunoSEQ multiplex PCR, the repertoire was profiled, and TCRdb retains in-frame clones only, with some absent. The sample shows fewer than 200,000 clones, roughly 88% of them seen only once. The specimen sequenced was PBMCs or T cells enriched from blood (not recorded which). These receptors originate from a young woman who had recovered from COVID-19.

The CDR3 nucleotides read TGTGCCAGCACCCCGCCCGGAGGCAATGAGCAGTTCTTC. Translated, it gives CASTPPGGNEQFF. The chain employs TRBV13 and TRBJ2-1, with TRBD2 as a possible D gene (5 bases). V lost 7 bases and J 6 bases, leaving 13 bases between the germline ends. The CDR3 is 13 amino acids. Germline V gene data show CDR1 as PRHDT and CDR2 as FYEKMQ (reference sequence).

The rearrangement uses TRBV4-1 and TRBJ1-4; tentatively, D is TRBD1 (5 bases). The CDR3 consists of 16 residues. Germline-derived CDR1 and CDR2 are MGHRA and YSYEKL. The germline V and J ends were trimmed by 0 bases and 4 bases, with 12 bases remaining between them. The DNA of the CDR3 is TGCGCCAGCAGCCAAGATAGCGGGACCATTAATGAAAAACTGTTTTTT. This sequence encodes CASSQDSGTINEKLFF.

V usage is TRBV7-6 and J usage is TRBJ2-7; possibly TRBD1 for D (5 bases). Germline CDR1 is SGHVS and CDR2 is FNYEAQ. V was cut by 5 bases and J by 2 bases, with 16 bases left in between. The CDR3 length is 15 residues. The CDR3 is CASSPGFSSTYEQYF. The CDR3, as DNA: TGTGCCAGCAGCCCAGGGTTTTCGTCTACCTACGAGCAGTACTTC.

This chain uses TRBV4-1 with TRBJ1-2, with D possibly being TRBD1 (6 bases). From germline, CDR1 is MGHRA and CDR2 YSYEKL. The CDR3 runs 15 residues. V was trimmed by 0 bases and J by 4 bases, leaving 12 bases between them. The CDR3 here is CASSQDPQGIYGYTF. The CDR3 region has the DNA TGCGCCAGCAGCCAAGACCCCCAGGGGATCTATGGCTACACCTTC.

This chain joins TRBV5-4 and TRBJ1-2; the D gene is possibly TRBD1 (5 bases). The germline gives CDR1 SGHNT, CDR2 YYREEE (reference sequence). The CDR3 is made up of 14 amino acids. V was trimmed by 1 base and J by 4 bases, leaving 11 bases between them. In nucleotides, the CDR3 is TGTGCCAGCAGCTTGTGGACATTAAGCTATGGCTACACCTTC. It codes for CASSLWTLSYGYTF.

This clone was detected ten times or more. This chain links TRBV6-2 or TRBV6-3 with TRBJ2-1, with TRBD2 identical over 8 bases. The CDR3 is 15 amino acids. Germline CDR1 MNHEY, CDR2 SVGEGT. J gave up 7 bases and V 0 bases, and 5 bases lay outside the gene matches. The CDR3 is CASSYSNAGGNEQFF. CDR3 nucleotides: TGTGCCAGCAGTTACTCGAATGCGGGAGGAAATGAGCAGTTCTTC.

The chain recombines TRBV14 with TRBJ2-7; 9 nucleotides match TRBD1. V lost 1 base and J lost 4; bases outside the gene matches: 5. Looked up from germline, CDR1 is SGHDN and CDR2 is FVKESK. This CDR3 is built from 15 residues. CDR3 DNA sequence: TGTGCCAGCAGCCAAGGGACAGGGGAAGGTTACGAGCAGTACTTC. Its translation is CASSQGTGEGYEQYF. Variable domain in full (rest from reference TRBV14 and TRBJ2-7): EAGVTQFPSHSVIEKGQTVTLRCDPISGHDNLYWYRRVMGKEIKFLLHFVKESKQDESGMPNNRFLAERTGGTYSTLKVQPAELEDSGVYFCASSQGTGEGYEQYFGPGTRLTVT.

This clone has just one count. V gene TRBV7-2 combines with J gene TRBJ2-1; 7 bases line up with TRBD2. This CDR3 spans 16 amino acids. Trimming at V came to 3 bases and at J to 1 base, leaving 6 bases not matched to a gene. The V gene's germline CDR1 is SGHTA and CDR2 FQGNSA. CDR3 sequence reads: CASSFSLAVSYNEQFF. The CDR3 nucleotides read TGTGCCAGCAGCTTTTCGCTAGCGGTATCCTACAATGAGCAGTTCTTC. Looking up the rest from reference TRBV7-2 and TRBJ2-1 gives the full variable domain: GAGVSQSPSNKVTEKGKDVELRCDPISGHTALYWYRQSLGQGLEFLIYFQGNSAPDKSGLPSDRFSAERTGGSVSTLTIQRTQQEDSAVYLCASSFSLAVSYNEQFFGPGTRLTVL.

V usage is TRBV10-3 and J usage is TRBJ2-7; 7 bases fit TRBD1. V lost 3 bases, J lost 0 bases, and 2 bases stayed unmatched. Germline CDR1 and CDR2: ENHRY and SYGVKD. This CDR3 is 14 amino acids long. CDR3: CAISEGTDSYEQYF. CDR3 coding DNA: TGTGCCATCAGTGAAGGGACAGACTCCTACGAGCAGTACTTC.

V gene TRBV4-1 combines with J gene TRBJ2-1; 12 positions match TRBD2. CDR1 MGHRA and CDR2 YSYEKL come from the germline V gene. The CDR3 is made up of 16 amino acids. The V segment lost 0 bases and the J segment 8 bases; nucleotides outside the gene matches: 5. The CDR3 coding sequence is TGCGCCAGCAGCCAAGAGTCGGCTAGCGGGAGGGATGAGCAGTTCTTC. Amino acid sequence: CASSQESASGRDEQFF.

The V and J genes are TRBV5-1 and TRBJ2-7, with D perhaps matching TRBD1 (6 bases). V gave up 4 bases and J gave up 0 bases, with 14 bases separating them. The CDR3 extends over 15 amino acids. In germline, CDR1 is SGHRS, CDR2 YFSETQ. The CDR3 sequence: CASSPQDSLSYEQYF. Here the CDR3 DNA reads TGCGCCAGCAGCCCTCAGGACAGCCTCTCCTACGAGCAGTACTTC.

The J gene is TRBJ1-4, the V gene TRBV12-5, with TRBD1 matching over 7 bases. This CDR3 contains 16 residues. The germline CDR1 and CDR2 sequences are LGHNT and FRNRAP. Trimming at V came to 10 bases and at J to 0 bases, leaving 11 bases not matched to a gene. CDR3 protein: CATGTAPDSTNEKLFF. CDR3 sequence (DNA): TGTGCTACCGGGACAGCGCCCGACTCAACTAATGAAAAACTGTTTTTT.

This sequence joins TRBV20-1 and TRBJ1-1, with 8 nucleotides matching TRBD1. The CDR3 is 16 residues long. Germline CDR1 is DFQATT and CDR2 is SNEGSKA (reference sequence). Trimming took 3 bases from V and 4 from J; bases not matched to a gene: 13. The CDR3 region is CSASYPPTGESTEAFF. Here the CDR3 DNA reads TGCAGTGCTAGTTATCCCCCGACAGGGGAGTCCACTGAAGCTTTCTTT.

V is TRBV6-4 and J is TRBJ2-3; 7 positions agree with TRBD2. CDR1 MRHNA and CDR2 SNTAGT come from the germline V gene. This CDR3 comprises 15 residues. V shed 3 bases and J 0 bases; nucleotides not matched to a gene: 3. This CDR3 reads CASSDGSGSTDTQYF. The CDR3, as DNA: TGTGCCAGCAGTGATGGTAGCGGGAGCACAGATACGCAGTATTTT.

V is TRBV27 and J is TRBJ2-7, with 11 bases identical to TRBD2. This CDR3 comprises 15 residues. The V and J ends lost 6 bases and 3 bases, in that order; junction bases with no gene match: 7. Germline CDR1 MNHEY, CDR2 SMNVEV (reference sequence). The CDR3 DNA reads TGTGCCAGCAGCGGCCCGGGGACTAGCGGCTACGAGCAGTACTTC. It encodes CASSGPGTSGYEQYF.

The V gene is TRBV7-3, the J gene TRBJ2-2; 8 bases align to TRBD1. Germline loops: CDR1 SGHTA, CDR2 FQGTGA. With V trimmed by 5 bases and J by 2 bases, 7 bases remained unmatched. CDR3 length: 16 residues. The CDR3 DNA is TGTGCCAGCAGCCGATCGACAGGGGTTAACACCGGGGAGCTGTTTTTT. Protein: CASSRSTGVNTGELFF.

J is TRBJ2-1 and V is TRBV7-8; a possible D gene is TRBD1 (5 bases). Germline CDR1 reads SGHVS; CDR2 reads FQNEAQ. V was shortened by 5 bases and J by 1 base, with 12 bases between the two germline ends. The length of the CDR3 is 15 residues. CDR3 coding DNA: TGTGCCAGCAGCCCCTCAGGGCATTCCTACAATGAGCAGTTCTTC. Translated: CASSPSGHSYNEQFF.

V is TRBV18 and J is TRBJ2-7; D might be TRBD2 (5 bases). CDR1 is KGHSH, CDR2 LQKENI, per germline. V was clipped by 3 bases and J by 2 bases, with 11 bases between them. This CDR3 is 14 amino acids long. In DNA form, the CDR3 reads TGTGCCAGCTCACCCTCGGCGGGCCCCTACGAGCAGTACTTC. Protein: CASSPSAGPYEQYF.

The gene calls are TRBV11-3 and TRBJ2-5, with D possibly matching TRBD2 (6 bases). V was pared by 11 bases and J by 2 bases, with 15 bases between. CDR3 length: 13 residues. Per germline, CDR1 SGHNT and CDR2 YENEEA. CDR3 bases: TGTGCCGGGGAGGCCGACACTCAAGAGACCCAGTACTTC. It translates to CAGEADTQETQYF.

In its sample, this clone was seen once. The V gene is TRBV28, the J gene TRBJ1-3; no reliable D call. CDR1 and CDR2 (germline): MDHEN, SYDVKM. V was cut by 5 bases and J by 0 bases, with 5 bases left in between. The CDR3 extends over 13 amino acids. CDR3: CASSPLSGNTIYF. The CDR3, as DNA: TGTGCCAGCAGTCCTCTCTCTGGAAACACCATATATTTT.

CDR3 protein: CSASPLQPPPGWPDTQYF. The CDR3 DNA reads TGCAGTGCTAGTCCCCTACAGCCCCCCCCGGGGTGGCCAGATACGCAGTATTTT. V gene TRBV20-1 combines with J gene TRBJ2-3, with TRBD2 as a possible D gene (5 bases). The CDR3 extends over 18 amino acids. Trimming took 3 bases from V and 4 from J, leaving 26 bases between them. In germline, CDR1 is DFQATT, CDR2 SNEGSKA (reference sequence).